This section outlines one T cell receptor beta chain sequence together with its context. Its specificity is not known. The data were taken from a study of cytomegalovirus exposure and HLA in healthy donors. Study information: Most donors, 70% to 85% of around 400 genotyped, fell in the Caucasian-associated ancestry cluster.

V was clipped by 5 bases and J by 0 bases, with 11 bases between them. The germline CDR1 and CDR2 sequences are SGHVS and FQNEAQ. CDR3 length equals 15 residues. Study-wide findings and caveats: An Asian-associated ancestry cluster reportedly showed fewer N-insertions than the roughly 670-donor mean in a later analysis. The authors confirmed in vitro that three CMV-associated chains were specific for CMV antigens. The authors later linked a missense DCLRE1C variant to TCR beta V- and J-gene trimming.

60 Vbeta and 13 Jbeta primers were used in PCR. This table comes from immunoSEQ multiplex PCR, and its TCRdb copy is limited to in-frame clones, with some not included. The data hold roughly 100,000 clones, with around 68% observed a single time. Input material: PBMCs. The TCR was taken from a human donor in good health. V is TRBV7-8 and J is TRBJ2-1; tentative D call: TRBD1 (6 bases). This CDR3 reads CASSHTGSSYNEQFF. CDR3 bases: TGTGCCAGCAGCCACACAGGGAGCTCCTACAATGAGCAGTTCTTC.